The entry that follows covers one T cell receptor beta chain sequence. It lacks a known antigen. Per-nucleotide qualities are absent, and no much larger clonotype sits a single base away. This entry belongs to a study of T cells after yellow fever vaccination (dated by TCRdb to the late 2010s). Concerning the study at large: The SMART-Seq v4 Ultra Low Input RNA kit was used to prepare libraries from fractions with low cell numbers. To follow T-cell clones before and after primary and booster YFV17D yellow fever vaccination, bulk TCR alpha and beta repertoires were sequenced over time. Two healthy male donors made up the cohort, one aged 18 to 29 years and the other aged 30 to 40 years. Blood samples were taken at several timepoints before and after primary and secondary immunization, and bulk PBMC replicates and cell subsets were isolated. The paper as a whole reports these results and caveats: Compared with the primary T-cell response, the secondary T-cell response was weaker but faster, peaking on day 5 rather than day 15. FACS-sorted repertoires could contain abundant contaminating clonotypes from the bulk population, so computational filtering was required. A small share of clonotypes was detected in both CD4 and CD8 compartments, with the overlap likely arising from convergent recombination. Only a couple of donors were included in the study, so the extent to which the findings can be generalized is limited. Most clones expanded after primary vaccination (about 96% of CD4 and around nine tenths of CD8) were re-detected after the booster, suggesting that broad memory maintenance occurred.

The sequencing machine was an Illumina NovaSeq 6000. Synthesis of TCR cDNA relied on 5'RACE template switching, a step that introduced a universal primer site along with unique molecular identifiers. Priming for cDNA synthesis came from both the TCR alpha and TCR beta constant segments. Library amplification used two PCR steps, and the second PCR step added sample barcodes and sequencing adapters. Sequencing of the libraries was done on either Illumina HiSeq 2500 (2x100 bp) or NovaSeq (2x150 bp). The original methods were these. MIGEC handled demultiplexing of reads and collapsing into UMI consensus sequences, while MiXCR performed V(D)J alignment. Clonotypes responding to the vaccine were identified with edgeR on replicate PBMC samples, with the criteria of FDR below 0.01 and a log2 fold change above 5 up to day 15. Bulk clonotypes were assigned CD4 or CD8 identity according to which sequenced CD4 or CD8 repertoire held them at higher abundance. In TCRdb, the public reads were trimmed at Q25 with fastp and aligned with MiXCR, with productive beta chains retained. Records with the same CDR3 protein are collapsed into one entry carrying the most frequent genes and DNA. These V and J calls rely on TCRdb rather than the paper's analysis. The sample table records a few hundred thousand distinct CDR3 sequences; 7.5% to 9% of these occur just once. About 3% of the sample is taken by the ten largest.

The treatment or condition label for this specimen denotes: live attenuated yellow fever vaccine strain. A standard Ficoll-Paque protocol was used to isolate PBMCs from peripheral blood. Dynabeads CD4 and CD8 positive selection kits were used to isolate the CD4 and CD8 T-cell fractions. TriZol was used to extract RNA from bulk PBMCs, CD4 and CD8 fractions, and dextramer-positive and dextramer-negative fractions. V was cut back by 6 bases and J by 5 bases, leaving a gap of 19 bases between them. Via the germline V gene, CDR1 is KGHSH and CDR2 LQKENI. The CDR3 goes from the cysteine to the phenylalanine over 15 residues. Only the CDR3 DNA is retained, 45 bases long and in frame from the first base.

The clonotype comes from a man between 18 and 29 years old who received the YFV17D yellow fever vaccine. The chain employs TRBV18 and TRBJ2-5; the D assignment is uncertain and may be TRBD1 or TRBD2, with 6 bases supporting each. This specimen consisted of CD4+ T cells sorted from PBMCs, obtained 5 days after the yellow fever booster vaccination. CDR3 sequence: CASSLTEGGWETQYF. The DNA sequence is as follows: TGTGCCAGCTCCCTTACCGAGGGGGGATGGGAGACCCAGTACTTC.